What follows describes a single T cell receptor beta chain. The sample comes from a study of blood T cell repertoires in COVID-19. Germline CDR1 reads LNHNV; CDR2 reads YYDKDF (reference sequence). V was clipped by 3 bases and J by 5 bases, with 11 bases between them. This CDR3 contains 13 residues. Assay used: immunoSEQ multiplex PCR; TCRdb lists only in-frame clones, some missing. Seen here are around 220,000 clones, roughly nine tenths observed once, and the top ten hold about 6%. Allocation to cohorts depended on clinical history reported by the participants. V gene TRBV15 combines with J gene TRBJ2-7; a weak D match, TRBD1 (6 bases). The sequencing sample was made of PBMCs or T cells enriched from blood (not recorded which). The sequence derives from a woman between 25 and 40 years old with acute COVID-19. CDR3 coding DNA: TGTGCCACCAGCAGGGGGACACCAAACGAGCAGTACTTC. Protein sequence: CATSRGTPNEQYF.